The 2 T cell receptor beta chains below were found in one sample sequenced in a study of blood T cell repertoires in COVID-19. Clones were sequenced by immunoSEQ multiplex PCR, and TCRdb holds only the in-frame ones, with some missing. Of about 400,000 clones listed, approximately 86% are singletons. The source material was peripheral blood. These receptors were collected from a human donor in a cohort sampled during active COVID-19.

V usage is TRBV7-9 and J usage is TRBJ2-2, with TRBD1 matching over 8 bases. The trim removed 1 base at V and 5 bases at J, leaving 12 bases unmatched. The CDR3 has 18 amino acids. From germline, CDR1 is SEHNR and CDR2 FQNEAQ (reference sequence). CDR3 DNA sequence: TGTGCCAGCAGCTTAGGCGCCGGGACAGGACCACCGACCGGGGAGCTGTTTTTT. It translates to CASSLGAGTGPPTGELFF.

The J gene is TRBJ2-2, the V gene TRBV9; the D is unclear. CDR1 is SGDLS and CDR2 is YYNGEE in the germline V gene. The CDR3 is 14 residues long. The V and J ends lost 7 bases and 2 bases respectively, with 12 bases between them. CDR3 coding DNA: TGTGCCAGCGAATTAACAACAAACACCGGGGAGCTGTTTTTT. This encodes CASELTTNTGELFF.